This TCR beta chain is from a study of T-cell memory formation after mild COVID-19. This clonotype has more than one count but fewer than ten. TCRdb re-called the 5' RACE reads with MiXCR, one entry per CDR3 protein. The table lists some 62,000 distinct CDR3 sequences, about a tenth of them singletons. Germline loops: CDR1 SEHNR, CDR2 FQNEAQ (reference sequence). The trim removed 1 base at V and 5 bases at J, leaving 1 base unmatched. The CDR3 has 13 amino acids. The specimen was PBMCs or a T cell subset sorted from them (not recorded which). The chain joins TRBV7-9 to TRBJ2-5; TRBD1 agrees at 7 bases. This TCR was sampled from a man aged 18 to 30 who had mild COVID-19 (a few samples of this study predate the infection). Cell type and time point are not known. The CDR3 loop reads CASSLDRGETQYF. CDR3 in DNA: TGTGCCAGCAGCTTAGACAGGGGTGAGACCCAGTACTTC.